This T cell receptor (beta chain) was identified during a study of cytomegalovirus exposure and HLA in healthy donors (dated by TCRdb to about 2017). Looking at the study overall: An earlier analysis of approximately 640 of the donors reported roughly 300 Gb of sequence data and about 100 million unique TCR beta sequences from some 180 million T cells. Around 300 gigabases of sequencing data and around 87 million unique TCR sequences were included in an early release covering over 600 HLA-typed donors. Among the roughly 400 genotyped donors, approximately 82% belonged to the genetic ancestry cluster associated with self-reported Caucasian donors. The aim of the study was to test whether cataloging public T cell receptors could identify signatures of past pathogen exposure. The T cell repertoires of some 670 subjects were profiled by immunosequencing and related to cytomegalovirus serostatus. Along with the approximately 670-subject first cohort, a separate validation cohort of some 130 different subjects was used. High-throughput TCR immunosequencing, statistical association of individual TCRs with disease status, and machine learning were combined to predict cytomegalovirus infection status. In a later analysis, previously published TCR beta repertoires from 550 to 700 donors were re-analyzed and high-resolution HLA genotyping was added so that TCR occurrence patterns could be studied. Rather than using new phenotypic data, the later analysis identified candidate immune exposures from TCR beta sequences and from how often those sequences occurred across donors. An earlier analysis of 587 of the donors used high-throughput TCR beta sequencing to judge whether each TCR beta V gene segment behaved as functional or pseudogenic. Alongside the repertoire data, information on donor age, sex, ethnicity and CMV serostatus was compiled. Genome-wide SNP genotypes for about 55% of the 666 donors were used in a later genetic analysis, which treated that subset as a discovery cohort. All discovery cohort repertoires had been generated on a single sequencing platform. HLA typing included class I and class II loci at four-digit resolution. The number of donors typed differed by locus, with about 629-630 for A, B, C, DRB1 and DQB1, around 500 for DQA1, 606 for DPA1, and about 450 for DPB1. Several DR-DQ haplotypes were handled as single units for association and clustering, since linkage in the cohort was strong. Among a few hundred genotyped donors of the cohort, an average of approximately 230,000 unique TCR beta nucleotide sequences were sequenced per donor, roughly 20% of them non-productive. Broad study findings and their caveats: Because counts were too low, about 17 rarely observed V segments, including chromosome 9 orphons, were excluded from the earlier analysis of 587 of the donors. The authors suggested that the approach could potentially be extended to other disease states and immunological phenotypes. When HLA alleles, especially DR and DQ, strongly co-occurred, TCR associations were difficult to assign to individual alleles. For the cohort, immune exposure information was limited to CMV serostatus. A total of fewer than 200 TCR beta chains were listed by the study as associated with cytomegalovirus. A cluster of highly shared sequence variants was judged likely to represent a technical artifact of the sequencing pipeline. In this cohort, only TCR beta chains were sequenced, and detectable features were limited by the absence of alpha or paired-chain data. In a later analysis, the rate of TCR association differed among HLA loci, with DRB1 alleles having the most associated TCRs and HLA-C alleles having the fewest. A later analysis found that most CMV-associated TCR beta chains appeared HLA-restricted, with HLA associations seemingly driven largely by CMV exposure. A later genetic analysis associated a missense DCLRE1C variant with V-gene and J-gene trimming of TCR beta chains, and an independent cohort replicated the association. A few of the identified cytomegalovirus-associated TCR beta chains were confirmed in vitro to be specific for cytomegalovirus antigens. Linkage disequilibrium might explain the correlated functional status among segregating V segments, but an unknown experimental factor could not be ruled out. Because the 87-base-pair reads could not distinguish some IMGT-functional V segments, including TRBV6-2 and TRBV6-3, those segments were excluded. Sequencing depth was assumed to be roughly uniform across donors in the presence/absence analyses, though that assumption may not hold. In an earlier analysis of 500 to 650 of the donors, most TCR beta V segments appeared in productive rearrangements about 87% or about 30% of the time, broadly matching IMGT annotations. HLA typing was unavailable for some donors at each locus, so association tests used only the typed subset. In a later analysis, some 17,000 TCR beta sequences were associated with specific HLA alleles at a false discovery rate of 0.05. Compared with equally common non-associated chains, HLA-associated TCR beta chains in a later analysis were more clonally expanded and had lower generation probabilities. According to a later analysis, parvovirus B19, influenza, CMV and Epstein-Barr virus appeared linked to several top co-occurrence clusters. Across donors, most TCR sequences were observed very rarely, whereas some public TCRs were present in many individuals. Compared with the approximately 710-donor mean, donors in an Asian-associated ancestry cluster had fewer N-insertions in productive TCRs, according to a later genetic analysis. In both the original and validation cohorts, the classifier was reported to diagnose cytomegalovirus status with high specificity and sensitivity. A further reported finding was that TCR beta sequences accurately predicted the HLA-A and HLA-B alleles for most subjects in the first cohort.

The germline V gene supplies CDR1 MDHEN and CDR2 SYDVKM. Here V drops 8 bases and J drops 1 base, and the junction holds 15 bases not matched to any gene. From the cysteine through the phenylalanine, the CDR3 covers 17 amino acids. The only DNA kept is the CDR3, 51 bases in frame from the first base. This clone was seen only a few times. It lacks a known antigen. No base quality information exists; no much larger clone differs at one position. In total, approximately 610 healthy bone marrow donors made up the cohort. Cohort members were all nominally healthy when sampled, although unrecorded immune exposures were likely present. The donor was CMV seronegative and belonged to the group of over 300 seronegative cohort members. A peripheral blood sample was provided by each donor, and peripheral blood mononuclear cells were used for TCR beta sequencing. The Qiagen DNeasy Blood Extraction Kit was used to extract genomic DNA from the blood cell samples.

Library preparation used the immunoSEQ multiplex PCR assay. The multiplex PCR relied on a mix of 60 forward primers for TCR Vbeta segments and 13 reverse primers for TCR Jbeta segments. A multiplex PCR assay on genomic DNA amplified the CDR3 region of rearranged TCR beta genes. On the Illumina HiSeq System, the amplified TCR beta libraries were sequenced as 87-base-pair reads. The authors' pipeline ran thus. A later analysis tallied some 79 million unique TCR beta chains across the 600 to 700 repertoires, and approximately 12 million of those chains were shared by two or more donors. Raw reads were error-corrected and collapsed into unique sequences by a nearest-neighbor algorithm in which closely related sequences were merged to remove PCR and sequencing errors. V, D and J gene segments were assigned by aligning CDR3 sequences to IMGT reference sequences. Each retained sequence needed at least a six-nucleotide match to both a V gene segment and a J gene segment. Rearrangements were classified as productive when the CDR3 lacked stop codons and remained in frame with V and J, and all other rearrangements were classified as non-productive. CDR3 was defined by IMGT convention, running from the second conserved V-encoded cysteine to the conserved J-encoded phenylalanine. In an earlier analysis of approximately 590 of the donors, sequences lacking an unambiguous match to a single V gene segment were excluded. In an earlier analysis of about 590 of the donors, a V segment was called functional when productive rearrangements were above 56.7%, and segregating when the standard deviation between donors exceeded 5%. A statistical classification framework was built for diagnosing cytomegalovirus status from the catalog of TCR beta chain sequences. In a later analysis, TCR nucleotide sequences were compared against IMGT/GENE-DB human TR gene sequences so that V and J genes could be assigned. Using the TCRdist pipeline, a later analysis assigned CDR3 sequences along with most-parsimonious VDJ recombination scenarios. A later analysis defined each TCR beta chain by its CDR3 amino acid sequence plus V-gene family, and excluded reads lacking a unique V-gene family. As a way to deal with suspected cross-contamination and a sequencing artifact, a later analysis dropped hundreds of nucleotide sequences that were highly shared and had low generation probability. In a later analysis, a clonal expansion index was calculated for each public chain from normalized within-repertoire ranks of inferred template counts. In a later analysis, generation probabilities were computed with a VDJ recombination model fitted to out-of-frame rearrangements, and the resulting probabilities were checked against IGoR. In a later analysis, TCR-TCR, TCR-HLA and TCR-CMV co-occurrence was scored with hypergeometric tests, and a repertoire-size bias correction was applied to TCR pairs. False discovery rates were estimated in a later analysis by permuting HLA or CMV assignments 20 times. In a later analysis, co-occurring TCRs were grouped with DBSCAN, and TCRdist sequence similarity was added when clustering was performed within HLA-allele-positive subsets. For co-occurrence clustering, repertoires with fewer than 30,000 or more than 120,000 public chains were excluded, along with about five repertoires with anomalous nucleotide sharing. TCRdb took over this immuneACCESS table, retaining in-frame rearrangements with V and J assigned. Such tables are incomplete; in checked studies, under half of the missing clones stem from an unresolved V gene, and the remainder is unexplained. V and J calls and clone size follow that table, whereas D and trimming were derived from the DNA. Counted in this sample were 210,000 or so clones; about 80% of them appeared once. Roughly a sixth of the sample rests with the top ten.

This chain is built from TRBV28 and TRBJ2-3; 7 nucleotides in the junction match TRBD2. What was sequenced was PBMCs. The TCR originated in a man aged 40-55 years in good health and CMV-seronegative. The sequenced DNA is TGTGCCAGCCCTCCAAGGGACTACCCCCTCGGCACAGATACGCAGTATTTT. It translates as CASPPRDYPLGTDTQYF.